The 6 T cell receptor beta chains reported below all come from one sample, sequenced in a study of blood T cell repertoires in COVID-19. The method was immunoSEQ multiplex PCR; TCRdb's version includes in-frame clones alone and lacks a portion of them. The sample includes 500,000 or so clones, about 85% of them seen just once. Sequencing input: PBMCs or T cells enriched from blood (not recorded which). The receptors here all came from a woman aged 18-29 years who had recovered from COVID-19.

V usage is TRBV7-9 and J usage is TRBJ2-3, with 7 bases matching TRBD2. From germline, CDR1 is SEHNR and CDR2 FQNEAQ (reference sequence). The length of the CDR3 is 18 residues. V lost 3 bases and J lost 5; bases outside the gene matches: 17. This CDR3 reads CASSLEYLEAGPQDTQYF. CDR3 sequence (DNA): TGTGCCAGCAGCTTGGAATACCTAGAAGCGGGGCCCCAAGATACGCAGTATTTT.

The rearrangement links TRBV5-1 to TRBJ2-3; possibly TRBD2 for D (5 bases). There are 17 residues in the CDR3. Germline V gene lookup returns CDR1 SGHRS and CDR2 YFSETQ. V was shortened by 4 bases and J by 0 bases, with 18 bases between the two germline ends. CDR3 nucleotide sequence: TGCGCCAGCAGCCGGCAGATGTCAGCGGTAAGCACAGATACGCAGTATTTT. Encoded protein: CASSRQMSAVSTDTQYF.

The V and J genes are TRBV3-1 (or the pseudogene TRBV3-2) and TRBJ1-1; 9 bases agree with TRBD1. Trimming cost V 1 base and J 6 bases; bases outside gene matches: 15. CDR1 is LGHDT, CDR2 YNNKEL, per germline (reference sequence). The CDR3 spans 18 residues. CDR3 sequence: CASSQVRTGVPRQPEAFF. In DNA, the CDR3 is TGTGCCAGCAGCCAAGTCAGGACAGGGGTCCCTCGACAGCCTGAAGCTTTCTTT.

The CDR3 loop is CAWSVGGGRGYTF. The CDR3 nucleotides read TGTGCCTGGAGCGTTGGGGGAGGACGAGGCTACACCTTC. V is TRBV30 and J is TRBJ1-2; the D gene is possibly TRBD1 (5 bases). The CDR3 runs to 13 residues. Germline values: CDR1 GTSNPN, CDR2 SVGIG (reference sequence). V lost 3 bases and J lost 8, with 16 bases in between. Full variable domain (missing parts from reference TRBV30 and TRBJ1-2): SQTIHQWPATLVQPVGSPLSLECTVEGTSNPNLYWYRQAAGRGLQLLFYSVGIGQISSEVPQNLSASRPQDRQFILSSKKLLLSDSGFYLCAWSVGGGRGYTFGSGTRLTVV.

This chain links TRBV7-6 with TRBJ2-3; a possible D gene is TRBD1 (6 bases). The CDR3 loop spans 15 amino acids. CDR1 and CDR2 from the germline V gene are SGHVS and FNYEAQ. Trimming pared 5 bases from V and 8 bases from J, leaving 20 bases between. The CDR3 region is CASSPPGSGVATQYF. Written as DNA, the CDR3 is TGTGCCAGCAGCCCCCCCGGGTCAGGGGTCGCTACGCAGTATTTT.

This rearrangement joins TRBV5-1 to TRBJ1-5; TRBD1 matches 7 bases. The J segment lost 7 bases and the V segment lost 1 base, leaving 8 bases of the junction unmatched. The CDR3 is made up of 15 amino acids. Germline V gene sequence: CDR1 SGHRS, CDR2 YFSETQ. The CDR3 DNA reads TGCGCCAGCAGCTTGACAGGGGTCGCGGAGCAGCCCCAGCATTTT. As protein: CASSLTGVAEQPQHF.